The clone carrying this T cell receptor (beta chain) was detected ten times or more. Its cognate antigen is unknown. CDR1 is MDHEN and CDR2 is SYDVKM in the germline V gene. V lost 8 bases to trimming and J lost 5 bases, with 18 bases between them. CDR3 length equals 14 residues. The sample originates from a study of shared clonotypes between healthy human individuals. Unsorted samples used some 89 million PBMCs for genomic DNA. General study points: Limited genetic and exposure-history diversity came from having few donors.

Profiling relied on immunoSEQ multiplex PCR, and the TCRdb table lists in-frame clones only, not all of them. Seen here are fewer than 700,000 clones, around 80% observed once, and the top ten hold about 12%. Sequences were obtained from PBMCs. V gene TRBV28 combines with J gene TRBJ1-1; D perhaps matches TRBD1 (5 bases). The origin of this receptor is a middle-aged woman in good health. Some clones in this sample may be carry-over from other donors' samples. In DNA, the CDR3 is TGTGCCAGCTTTGCGTCGGTGGGGGGTACTGAAGCTTTCTTT. It yields the protein CASFASVGGTEAFF.